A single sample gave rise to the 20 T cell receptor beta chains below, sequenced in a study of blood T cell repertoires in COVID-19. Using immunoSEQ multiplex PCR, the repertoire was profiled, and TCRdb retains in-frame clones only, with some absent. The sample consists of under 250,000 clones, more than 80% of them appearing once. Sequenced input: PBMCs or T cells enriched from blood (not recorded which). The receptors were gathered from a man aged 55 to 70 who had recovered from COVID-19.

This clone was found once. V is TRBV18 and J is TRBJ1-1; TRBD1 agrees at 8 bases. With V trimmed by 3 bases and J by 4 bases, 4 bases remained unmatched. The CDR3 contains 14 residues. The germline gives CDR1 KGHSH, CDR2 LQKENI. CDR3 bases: TGTGCCAGCTCACCTCTCGACAGGGGCACTGAAGCTTTCTTT. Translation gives CASSPLDRGTEAFF.

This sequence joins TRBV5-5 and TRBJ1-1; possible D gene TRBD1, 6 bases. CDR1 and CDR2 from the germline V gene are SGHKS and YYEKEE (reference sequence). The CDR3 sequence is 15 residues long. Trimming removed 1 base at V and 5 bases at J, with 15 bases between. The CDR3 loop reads CASSLLQGSWTEAFF. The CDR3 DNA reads TGTGCCAGCAGCTTGCTACAGGGAAGTTGGACTGAAGCTTTCTTT.

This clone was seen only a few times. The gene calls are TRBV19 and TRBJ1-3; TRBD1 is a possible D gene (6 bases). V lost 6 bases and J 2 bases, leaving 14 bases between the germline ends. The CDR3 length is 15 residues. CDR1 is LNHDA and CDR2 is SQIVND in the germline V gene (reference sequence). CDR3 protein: CASSVQGIPGNTIYF. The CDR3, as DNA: TGTGCCAGTAGCGTACAGGGTATCCCTGGAAACACCATATATTTT.

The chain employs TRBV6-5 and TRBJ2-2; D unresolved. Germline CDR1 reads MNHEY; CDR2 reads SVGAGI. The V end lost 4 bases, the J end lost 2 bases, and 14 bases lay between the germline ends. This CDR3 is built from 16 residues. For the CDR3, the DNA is TGTGCCAGCAGTTCCCAACTCCTACTTAACACCGGGGAGCTGTTTTTT. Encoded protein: CASSSQLLLNTGELFF.

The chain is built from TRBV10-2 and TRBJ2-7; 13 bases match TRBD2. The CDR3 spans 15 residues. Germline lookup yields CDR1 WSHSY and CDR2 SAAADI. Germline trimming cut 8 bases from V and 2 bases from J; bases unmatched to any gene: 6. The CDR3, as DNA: TGCGCCAGCCGGACTAGCGGGGGTCTCGCCTACGAGCAGTACTTC. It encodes CASRTSGGLAYEQYF.

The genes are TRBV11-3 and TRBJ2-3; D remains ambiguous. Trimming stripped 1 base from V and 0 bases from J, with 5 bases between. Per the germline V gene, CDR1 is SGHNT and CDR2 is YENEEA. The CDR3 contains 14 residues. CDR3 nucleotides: TGTGCCAGCAGCTTAGGTTCGAGCACAGATACGCAGTATTTT. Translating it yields CASSLGSSTDTQYF.

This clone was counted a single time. CDR3 DNA sequence: TGTGCCAGCAGCTTAGTAGTCTCGCAGGGGGCCTTTGTCTACGAGCAGTACTTC. This gives the protein CASSLVVSQGAFVYEQYF. The chain is built from TRBV7-2 and TRBJ2-7; 8 nucleotides align to TRBD1. CDR1 SGHTA and CDR2 FQGNSA come from the germline V gene. The CDR3 extends over 18 amino acids. With V trimmed by 1 base and J by 3 bases, 14 bases remained unmatched.

CDR3 sequence (DNA): TGTGCCAGCAGCTCCGGCGCCCCTTGGCTAGCAGAAGTCACAGATACGCAGTATTTT. Protein sequence: CASSSGAPWLAEVTDTQYF. V and J are TRBV11-3 and TRBJ2-3; D may be TRBD2 (5 bases). V was clipped by 4 bases and J by 2 bases, with 25 bases between them. The CDR3 is made up of 19 amino acids. Germline loops: CDR1 SGHNT, CDR2 YENEEA.

The CDR3 here is CASSSTGKGNEKLFF. In nucleotides, the CDR3 is TGTGCCAGCAGTTCCACAGGAAAGGGAAATGAAAAACTGTTTTTT. The rearrangement links TRBV6-2 or TRBV6-3 to TRBJ1-4; the D gene is possibly TRBD1 (5 bases). CDR3 length equals 15 residues. V was shortened by 4 bases and J by 5 bases, with 14 bases between the two germline ends. Germline assignment: CDR1 MNHEY and CDR2 SVGEGT.

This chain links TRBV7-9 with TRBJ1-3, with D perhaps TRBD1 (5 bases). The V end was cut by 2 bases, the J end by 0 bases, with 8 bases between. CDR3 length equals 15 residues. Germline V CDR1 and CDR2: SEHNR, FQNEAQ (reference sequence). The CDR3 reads CASSLSTVSGNTIYF. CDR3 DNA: TGTGCCAGCAGCTTATCGACAGTCTCTGGAAACACCATATATTTT.

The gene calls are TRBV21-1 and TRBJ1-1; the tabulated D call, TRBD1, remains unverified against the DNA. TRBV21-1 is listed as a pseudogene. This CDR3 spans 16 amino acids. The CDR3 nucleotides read TGTGCCAGCAGCAAAGGAGGGGACAGAAAGGAGAATGAAGCTTTCTTT. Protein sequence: CASSKGGDRKENEAFF.

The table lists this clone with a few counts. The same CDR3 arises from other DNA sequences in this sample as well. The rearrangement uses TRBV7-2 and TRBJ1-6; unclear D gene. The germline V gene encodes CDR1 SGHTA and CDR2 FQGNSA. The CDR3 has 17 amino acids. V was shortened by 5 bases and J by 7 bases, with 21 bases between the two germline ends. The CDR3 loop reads CASSVGKGYSGNSPLHF. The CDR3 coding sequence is TGTGCCAGCAGCGTCGGGAAAGGATATTCTGGCAATTCACCCCTCCACTTT.

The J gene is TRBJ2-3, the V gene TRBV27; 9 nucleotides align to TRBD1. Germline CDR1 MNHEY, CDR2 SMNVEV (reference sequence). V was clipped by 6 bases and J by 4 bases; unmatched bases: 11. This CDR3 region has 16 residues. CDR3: CASRDPRDRVADTQYF. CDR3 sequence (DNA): TGTGCCAGCAGAGACCCCCGGGACAGGGTGGCAGATACGCAGTATTTT.

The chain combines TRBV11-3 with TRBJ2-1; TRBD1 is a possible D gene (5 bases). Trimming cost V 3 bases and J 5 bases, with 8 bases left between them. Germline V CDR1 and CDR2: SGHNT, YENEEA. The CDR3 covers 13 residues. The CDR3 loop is CASSFFRDNEQFF. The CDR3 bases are TGTGCCAGCAGCTTTTTCAGGGACAATGAGCAGTTCTTC.

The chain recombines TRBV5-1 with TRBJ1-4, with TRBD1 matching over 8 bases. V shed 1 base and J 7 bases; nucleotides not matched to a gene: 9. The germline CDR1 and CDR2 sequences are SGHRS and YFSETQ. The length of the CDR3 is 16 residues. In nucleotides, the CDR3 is TGCGCCAGCAGCTTGTTCACAGGGGGTGAGGCTGAAAAACTGTTTTTT. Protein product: CASSLFTGGEAEKLFF. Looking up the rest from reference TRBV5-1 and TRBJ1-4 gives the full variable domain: KAGVTQTPRYLIKTRGQQVTLSCSPISGHRSVSWYQQTPGQGLQFLFEYFSETQRNKGNFPGRFSGRQFSNSRSEMNVSTLELGDSALYLCASSLFTGGEAEKLFFGSGTQLSVL.

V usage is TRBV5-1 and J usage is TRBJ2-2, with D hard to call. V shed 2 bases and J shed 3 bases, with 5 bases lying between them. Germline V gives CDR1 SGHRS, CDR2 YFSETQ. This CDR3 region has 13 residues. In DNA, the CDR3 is TGCGCCAGCAGCTTTCCAGACACCGGGGAGCTGTTTTTT. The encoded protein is CASSFPDTGELFF.

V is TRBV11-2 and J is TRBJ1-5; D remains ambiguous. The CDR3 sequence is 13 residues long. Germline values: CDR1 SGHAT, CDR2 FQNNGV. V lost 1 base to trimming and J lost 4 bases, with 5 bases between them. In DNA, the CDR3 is TGTGCCAGCAGCTTAGGGGCAAATCAGCCCCAGCATTTT. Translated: CASSLGANQPQHF.

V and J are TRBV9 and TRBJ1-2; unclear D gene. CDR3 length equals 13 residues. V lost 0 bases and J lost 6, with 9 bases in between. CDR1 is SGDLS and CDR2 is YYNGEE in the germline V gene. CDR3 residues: CASSVGWRDGYTF. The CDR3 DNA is TGTGCCAGCAGCGTAGGGTGGAGGGATGGCTACACCTTC.

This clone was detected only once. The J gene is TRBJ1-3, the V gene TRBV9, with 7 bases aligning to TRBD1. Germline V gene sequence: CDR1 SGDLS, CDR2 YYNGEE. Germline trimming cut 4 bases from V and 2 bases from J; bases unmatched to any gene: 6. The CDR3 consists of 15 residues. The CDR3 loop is CASSPVGTAGNTIYF. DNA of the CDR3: TGTGCCAGCAGCCCAGTGGGGACAGCTGGAAACACCATATATTTT.

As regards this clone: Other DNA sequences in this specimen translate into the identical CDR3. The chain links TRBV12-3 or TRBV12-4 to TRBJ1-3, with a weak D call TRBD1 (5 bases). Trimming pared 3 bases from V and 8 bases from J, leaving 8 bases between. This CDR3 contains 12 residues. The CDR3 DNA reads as TGTGCCAGCAGTTTGGGGGGTGACACCATATATTTT. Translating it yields CASSLGGDTIYF.